Only a few counts were recorded for the clone carrying this T cell receptor (beta chain). The antigen remains undetermined. The entry originates in a study of beta chain features in type 1 diabetes. Study-wide results and caveats: Patients showed naive, central memory and Treg TCRB repertoires that appeared more similar than those of healthy donors. Type 1 diabetes patients had VDJ junctions that carried fewer insertions and more deletions. Moderate yet significant TCRB CDR3 shortening was seen in Type 1 diabetes patients in all four CD4+ subsets. For TCRB rearrangement, an influence of HLA type remained unresolved here.

Germline lookup yields CDR1 SNHLY and CDR2 FYNNEI. The trim removed 7 bases at V and 3 bases at J, leaving 5 bases unmatched. This CDR3 comprises 13 residues. Investigators reverse transcribed all isolated RNA, so they sequenced expressed TCRB transcripts. The data were produced by immunoSEQ multiplex PCR, yet TCRdb's version contains in-frame clones alone and is incomplete. Of under 950,000 clones listed, roughly 17% were seen once; the top ten hold around 0.02%. V is TRBV2 and J is TRBJ1-1; 7 bases line up with TRBD1. The clonotype originates from a woman aged 18-29 years in good health. Sequenced input: naive CD4+ T cells from blood. This CDR3 reads CASKTTGYTEAFF. For the CDR3, the DNA is TGTGCCAGCAAAACGACAGGGTACACTGAAGCTTTCTTT.